The rows below give T cell receptor beta chains drawn from one sample of a study of shared clonotypes between healthy human individuals. Using immunoSEQ multiplex PCR, the repertoire was profiled, and TCRdb retains in-frame clones only, with some absent. The sample has fewer than 400,000 clones; 74% are singletons. Specimen: memory CD4+ T cells sorted from blood. Source of these receptors: a man younger than 45 in good health. The CDR3 runs from the conserved cysteine through the conserved F or W.

J: TRBJ1-1; V: TRBV20-1; CDR3: CSALGNTEAFF
J: TRBJ2-7; V: TRBV11-2; CDR3: CASSLDPGGAYEQYF
J: TRBJ2-6; V: TRBV28; CDR3: CASSSPGRVGANVLTF
J: TRBJ1-1; V: TRBV5-1; CDR3: CASSRDRNTEAFF
J: TRBJ2-7; V: TRBV18; CDR3: CASSPRREAHEQYF
J: TRBJ1-3; V: TRBV7-8; CDR3: CASSPQDIGKTGNTIYF
J: TRBJ1-5; V: TRBV19; CDR3: CASSPTGINQPQHF
J: TRBJ1-4; V: TRBV5-1; CDR3: CASSYSGQTEKLFF
J: NA; V: TRBV6-1; CDR3: CASSPPGTFTYEQYF
J: TRBJ2-1; V: TRBV10-2; CDR3: CASSGLASGNNEQFF
J: TRBJ2-1; V: TRBV7-2; CDR3: CASSFTNGGGEQFF
J: TRBJ2-5; V: TRBV28; CDR3: CASSLASVQETQYF
J: TRBJ2-7; V: TRBV30; CDR3: CAWSVHSELGESNSSAYEQYF
J: TRBJ2-3; V: TRBV19; CDR3: CASRKAGANTDTQYF
J: TRBJ2-1; V: TRBV15; CDR3: CATSTELPGLAGGTDNEQFF
J: TRBJ2-7; V: TRBV19; CDR3: CASSITSGTYEQYF
J: TRBJ2-5; V: TRBV5-4; CDR3: CASSWGTSGQETQYF
J: TRBJ2-5; V: TRBV11-2; CDR3: CASSPVDWYQETQYF
J: TRBJ1-1; V: TRBV7-9; CDR3: CASSLVGQLNTEAFF
J: TRBJ2-7; V: TRBV18; CDR3: CASSHSLAYEQYF
J: TRBJ2-1; V: TRBV7-3; CDR3: CASSLKGGSGSNEQFF
J: TRBJ2-2; V: TRBV7-8; CDR3: CASSLVLAAGELFF
J: TRBJ2-7; V: TRBV28; CDR3: CASSSTGTGGGGRSLEQYF
J: TRBJ1-1; V: TRBV6-1; CDR3: CASSEVVQTGEAFF
J: TRBJ1-1; V: TRBV5-1; CDR3: CASSPTTGEVNTEAFF
J: TRBJ1-6; V: TRBV10-3; CDR3: CAISSGNNSPLHF
J: TRBJ2-5; V: TRBV5-5; CDR3: CASSVTTGETQYF
J: TRBJ1-2; V: TRBV10-3; CDR3: CAISESTGGRSGYTF
J: TRBJ2-2; V: TRBV11-3; CDR3: CASRAGGDTGELFF
J: TRBJ2-7; V: TRBV9; CDR3: CASSVGLGVEQYF
J: TRBJ2-2; V: TRBV7-2; CDR3: CASSRDVASGELFF
J: TRBJ1-3; V: TRBV9; CDR3: CASSVDPQLSGNTIYF
J: TRBJ2-7; V: TRBV7-2; CDR3: CASAAIMPQYEQYF
J: TRBJ2-3; V: TRBV18; CDR3: CASSPPWAGNTDTQYF
J: TRBJ2-6; V: TRBV28; CDR3: CASSLSGIRANVLTF
J: TRBJ2-5; V: TRBV29-1; CDR3: CSVETSGSMKTQYF
J: TRBJ2-1; V: TRBV9; CDR3: CASSVEGRARNEQFF
J: TRBJ1-2; V: TRBV30; CDR3: CAWRGVTGIVGYTF
J: TRBJ1-1; V: TRBV4-3; CDR3: CASSQDGGITEAFF
J: TRBJ2-3; V: TRBV5-8; CDR3: CASSLGTGATADTQYF
J: TRBJ2-3; V: TRBV7-2; CDR3: CASSPAIYTQYF